The T cell receptor beta chain described here comes from a study of cytomegalovirus exposure and HLA in healthy donors (dated by TCRdb to the late 2010s). Regarding the study in general: A later analysis indicated that the 90 to 150 validation repertoires were generated on the platform also employed for the 700 or so repertoires of the first cohort. The study aimed to test whether cataloging public T cell receptors could reveal signatures of past pathogen exposure. Besides the first cohort of 666 subjects, a separate validation cohort made up of 120 different subjects was used. To predict cytomegalovirus infection status, the study brought together high-throughput TCR immunosequencing, statistical association of individual TCRs with disease status, and machine learning. Results and caveats for the whole study, not just this receptor: The authors suggested that the approach could potentially be extended to other disease states and immunological phenotypes. A later analysis had no HLA typing for the validation cohort, so co-occurrence there was scored across all 130 or so repertoires. The classifier was reported to diagnose cytomegalovirus status with high specificity and sensitivity in both the original cohort and the validation cohort. In the study, approximately 150 TCR beta chains were listed as associated with cytomegalovirus. A few of the identified cytomegalovirus-associated TCR beta chains were confirmed in vitro to be specific for cytomegalovirus antigens. Across donors, most TCR sequences were observed very rarely, whereas some public TCRs were present in many individuals. Of the cluster scores, 94% were above 0 in a later analysis, which found that TCRs clustered in the first cohort also tended to co-occur in the 120 or so validation repertoires.

The donors were included in the validation cohort of 120 subjects, a group kept apart from the roughly 730-subject first cohort. Libraries were built with the immunoSEQ multiplex PCR assay. As for the authors' bioinformatics: A statistical classification framework was built to diagnose cytomegalovirus status from the catalog of TCR beta chain sequences. Imported from immuneACCESS, the table was reduced by TCRdb to in-frame sequences with V and J called. These copies leave out some clones; in studies compared against another copy, an unresolved V gene accounts for under half, and the cause of the remainder is not known. V and J calls and clone size are those listed in that table; D and trimming were worked out from the DNA. Present in this sample are 120,000 to 150,000 clones, 70% to 90% of which were seen just once. The ten biggest clones cover approximately 3.2% of the sample. As to this clone: The antigen this receptor binds is unknown. Base qualities are not provided; no much larger clone lies one nucleotide away.

From its cysteine to its phenylalanine, the CDR3 spans 14 amino acids. The DNA shown is the 42-base CDR3, in frame from base 1. Cut back by 4 bases and 4 bases, the V and J ends lie 14 bases apart. Looking up the germline V gene (reference sequence) yields CDR1 SGHNT and CDR2 YYREEE. The source material was PBMCs. The chain joins TRBV5-4 to TRBJ1-1; the D segment could be TRBD1, given 6 matching bases. This sequence was found in a woman under 30 in good health and CMV-seropositive. DNA sequence: TGTGCCAGCAGCCCGGTGACAGGACGCACTGAAGCTTTCTTT. Translated, it gives CASSPVTGRTEAFF.